Each of the 28 T cell receptor beta chains below was sequenced from the same sample in a study of response to subunit inactivated influenza vaccine. Each CDR3 protein is one row after TCRdb ran MiXCR on the RT-PCR reads. The sample lists 800,000 to 1,000,000 distinct CDR3 sequences; about 20% were seen once. This specimen was PBMCs from blood, taken roughly 5 days after vaccination. The receptor source for this set is a man aged 45-65 years who received an inactivated influenza vaccine.

This clonotype was found a few times. This chain links TRBV6-1 with TRBJ1-6; the D gene is possibly TRBD1 (5 bases). Germline V lookup: CDR1 MNHNS, CDR2 SASEGT. V was clipped by 8 bases and J by 9 bases, with 14 bases between them. This CDR3 is built from 13 residues. CDR3 loop: CASGPERGSPLHF. In DNA form, the CDR3 reads TGTGCCAGCGGACCCGAAAGGGGTTCACCCCTCCACTTT.

The rearrangement links TRBV7-9 to TRBJ2-7; TRBD1 or TRBD2 may be the D gene (6 bases each). The V gene lost 4 bases and the J gene lost 0 bases, with 19 bases spanning the gap. CDR3 length: 17 amino acids. CDR1 is SEHNR and CDR2 is FQNEAQ in the germline V gene (reference sequence). The CDR3 region has the DNA TGTGCCAGCAGCTCGCCGGAGGGACACCACAGCTCCTACGAGCAGTACTTC. This translates into CASSSPEGHHSSYEQYF.

Notes on this clonotype: A read error may be the cause here, since a much bigger clone is one base away. V and J are TRBV4-2 and TRBJ2-3, with 8 bases aligning to TRBD2. The CDR3 is made up of 16 amino acids. Germline V lookup: CDR1 LGHNA, CDR2 YNFKEQ. J was trimmed by 2 bases and V by 0 bases; bases with no gene match: 4. CDR3 DNA sequence: TGTGCCAGCAGCCAAGAACTAGCGGCAATCACAGATACGCAGTATTTT. It encodes CASSQELAAITDTQYF.

This clonotype was seen a handful of times. The chain combines TRBV29-1 with TRBJ2-7; D is unclear. CDR3 length: 13 amino acids. CDR1 and CDR2 from the germline V gene are SQVTM and ANQGSEA. Trimming took off 6 bases at V and 0 bases at J, with 12 bases between the two ends. CDR3 DNA: TGCAGCGTCCTGAACGGGCCCTCCTACGAGCAGTACTTC. Amino acid sequence: CSVLNGPSYEQYF.

The table lists this clonotype with many counts. The chain joins TRBV20-1 to TRBJ2-7; TRBD1 aligns across 7 bases. The germline V gene encodes CDR1 DFQATT and CDR2 SNEGSKA (reference sequence). The CDR3 totals 12 residues. V shed 5 bases and J 4 bases; nucleotides not matched to a gene: 5. The CDR3 reads CSAQQGEYEQYF. CDR3 in DNA: TGCAGTGCTCAGCAGGGGGAGTACGAGCAGTACTTC.

This clonotype was counted between two and nine times. The chain uses TRBV24-1 and TRBJ2-7, with 14 bases lining up with TRBD2. CDR3 length equals 17 residues. Germline trimming cut 5 bases from V and 6 bases from J; bases unmatched to any gene: 11. Germline loops: CDR1 KGHDR, CDR2 SFDVKD. The CDR3 region is CATSASRGTSGRVEQYF. CDR3 DNA: TGTGCCACCAGTGCCTCACGAGGGACTAGCGGGAGAGTCGAGCAGTACTTC.

The chain uses TRBV13 and TRBJ1-2, with 9 bases fitting TRBD1. The length of the CDR3 is 16 residues. With 5 bases clipped from V and 4 bases from J, the junction kept 11 bases outside the gene matches. CDR1 and CDR2 (germline): PRHDT, FYEKMQ (reference sequence). The CDR3: CASSRDDTGGTYGYTF. The DNA of the CDR3 is TGTGCCAGCAGCCGAGACGACACAGGGGGCACCTATGGCTACACCTTC.

This clonotype appeared a few times. This chain connects TRBV20-1 to TRBJ2-5; 12 nucleotides align to TRBD1. CDR1 is DFQATT and CDR2 is SNEGSKA in the germline V gene (reference sequence). The CDR3 is 18 amino acids. Losses at the gene ends were 3 bases for V and 2 bases for J; bases not matched to a gene: 13. The CDR3 DNA follows: TGCAGTGCTAGGGTCTGGGACAGGGGGCCCATTAAACAAGAGACCCAGTACTTC. It yields the protein CSARVWDRGPIKQETQYF.

The rearrangement joins TRBV29-1 to TRBJ2-2, with a weak D call TRBD1 (5 bases). V dropped 7 bases and J dropped 6 bases, with 9 bases sitting between them. CDR3 length equals 11 residues. Germline CDR1 SQVTM, CDR2 ANQGSEA. CDR3 in DNA: TGCAGCGGTCAGGGCCCCGGGGAGCTGTTTTTT. It is translated as CSGQGPGELFF.

This clonotype was recorded a few times. CDR3 sequence (DNA): TGTGCCTCGGGGAGGGACCGCACTGAAGCTTTCTTT. Its protein product is CASGRDRTEAFF. The chain joins TRBV30 to TRBJ1-1; D might be TRBD1 (5 bases). CDR1 and CDR2 (germline): GTSNPN, SVGIG (reference sequence). V was cut by 7 bases and J by 4 bases, with 13 bases left in between. The CDR3 runs 12 residues.

The V gene is TRBV12-3 or TRBV12-4, the J gene TRBJ2-1; D unresolved. V dropped 5 bases and J dropped 0 bases, with 11 bases sitting between them. CDR3 length: 15 residues. The CDR3 sequence is CASSRPGSSYNEQFF. The DNA of the CDR3 is TGTGCCAGCAGTCGTCCTGGAAGCTCCTACAATGAGCAGTTCTTC.

The chain joins TRBV6-2 or TRBV6-3 to TRBJ1-5; maybe TRBD1 (5 bases). V was shortened by 2 bases and J by 16 bases, with 18 bases between the two germline ends. Germline V lookup: CDR1 MNHEY, CDR2 SVGEGT. The CDR3 is 13 amino acids. CDR3 residues: CASSYEFWGRFHF. CDR3 in DNA: TGTGCCAGCAGTTACGAATTTTGGGGCCGGTTCCATTTT.

The chain couples TRBV20-1 to TRBJ2-7, with TRBD2 identical over 11 bases. This CDR3 spans 14 amino acids. V dropped 6 bases and J dropped 4; count of bases not matched to a gene: 8. Germline CDR1 is DFQATT and CDR2 is SNEGSKA (reference sequence). The CDR3 region is CSAISGRALYEQYF. CDR3 DNA: TGCAGTGCCATTAGCGGGAGGGCCTTGTACGAGCAGTACTTC.

This clonotype was counted a few times. The J gene is TRBJ1-4, the V gene TRBV7-6; 11 nucleotides line up with TRBD1. This CDR3 has 18 residues. CDR1 and CDR2 (germline): SGHVS, FNYEAQ. The J segment lost 0 bases and the V segment lost 2 bases, leaving 5 bases of the junction unmatched. Written as DNA, the CDR3 is TGTGCCAGCAGCTTACGACCGGGACAGGGGGCAACTAATGAAAAACTGTTTTTT. As protein: CASSLRPGQGATNEKLFF.

This clonotype came up many times. The gene calls are TRBV6-5 and TRBJ1-6; D possibly corresponds to TRBD1 (5 bases). The CDR3 loop spans 13 amino acids. CDR1 MNHEY and CDR2 SVGAGI come from the germline V gene. The V end was cut by 6 bases, the J end by 9 bases, with 12 bases between. CDR3 in amino acids: CASRRGVSSPLHF. CDR3 sequence (DNA): TGTGCCAGCAGAAGAGGGGTTTCTTCACCCCTCCACTTT.

J is TRBJ2-7 and V is TRBV5-5; D not resolved. With 2 bases removed from V and 3 bases from J, the gap between germline ends came to 15 bases. CDR1 and CDR2 (germline): SGHKS, YYEKEE (reference sequence). This CDR3 has 15 residues. CDR3 sequence: CASSFTFERFYEQYF. Written as DNA, the CDR3 is TGTGCCAGCAGCTTTACTTTCGAGCGATTCTACGAGCAGTACTTC. The entire variable domain, with the rest obtained from reference TRBV5-5 and TRBJ2-7, is as follows: DAGVTQSPTHLIKTRGQQVTLRCSPISGHKSVSWYQQVLGQGPQFIFQYYEKEERGRGNFPDRFSARQFPNYSSELNVNALLLGDSALYLCASSFTFERFYEQYFGPGTRLTVT.

In its sample, this clonotype was seen a few times. The genes are TRBV29-1 and TRBJ2-1; maybe TRBD2 (6 bases). CDR3 length: 13 amino acids. Germline V lookup: CDR1 SQVTM, CDR2 ANQGSEA. V shed 3 bases and J shed 5 bases, with 11 bases lying between them. The CDR3 DNA reads TGCAGCGTTGAGGTAGCGGAAAACAATGAGCAGTTCTTC. Translation gives CSVEVAENNEQFF.

This clonotype has a handful of counts. The V gene is TRBV20-1, the J gene TRBJ2-1; 7 bases are a match to TRBD2. The CDR3 spans 14 residues. Germline CDR1 DFQATT, CDR2 SNEGSKA (reference sequence). V was clipped by 4 bases and J by 0 bases; unmatched bases: 3. The CDR3 DNA follows: TGCAGTGCTAAAGCGGGAAGCTCCTACAATGAGCAGTTCTTC. As protein: CSAKAGSSYNEQFF.

In this sample, this clonotype turned up a few times. The V call is TRBV12-3 or TRBV12-4, the J call TRBJ1-2, with D possibly TRBD1 on 6 matching bases. Trimming pared 2 bases from V and 7 bases from J, leaving 17 bases between. This CDR3 region has 15 residues. The CDR3 DNA reads as TGTGCCAGCAGTTTATCCCAAAGGGGGAGCGGTGGCTACACCTTC. Protein: CASSLSQRGSGGYTF.

This clonotype was seen a handful of times. V usage is TRBV12-3 or TRBV12-4 and J usage is TRBJ2-7, with D unclear. Trimming pared 0 bases from V and 2 bases from J, leaving 11 bases between. CDR3 size: 15 residues. The chain's CDR3 is CASSLASDPTYEQYF. The CDR3, as DNA: TGTGCCAGCAGTTTAGCAAGCGATCCCACCTACGAGCAGTACTTC.

This rearrangement joins TRBV24-1 to TRBJ2-6; TRBD1 aligns across 7 bases. The germline CDR1 and CDR2 sequences are KGHDR and SFDVKD. This CDR3 comprises 18 residues. V trimming: 3 bases; J trimming: 0 bases; junction bases outside the gene matches: 7. The CDR3 region has the DNA TGTGCCACCAGTGATCCCCCAGGGGGTCGCTCTGGGGCCAACGTCCTGACTTTC. Protein: CATSDPPGGRSGANVLTF.

This clonotype has more than one count but fewer than ten. This chain uses TRBV5-4 with TRBJ2-3; D is unclear. This CDR3 is built from 13 residues. CDR1 is SGHNT and CDR2 is YYREEE in the germline V gene (reference sequence). V lost 3 bases and J 4 bases, leaving 9 bases between the germline ends. The CDR3 spells CASSSSEADTQYF. The CDR3 nucleotides are TGTGCCAGCAGCTCTTCGGAAGCAGATACGCAGTATTTT.

There are a few counts of this clonotype. The chain combines TRBV6-5 with TRBJ1-1; D perhaps matches TRBD1 (5 bases). This CDR3 is 15 amino acids long. Trimming took 3 bases from V and 1 from J, leaving 12 bases between them. CDR1 and CDR2 (germline): MNHEY, SVGAGI. The CDR3 sequence is CASSYLGPKNTEAFF. CDR3 DNA sequence: TGTGCCAGCAGTTATTTGGGACCGAAGAACACTGAAGCTTTCTTT.

In DNA, the CDR3 is TGCGCCAGCAGCTTGGCTTTGGGGGTCAACGCAGATACGCAGTATTTT. This gives the protein CASSLALGVNADTQYF. The rearrangement links TRBV5-1 to TRBJ2-3; the D call may be TRBD1 or TRBD2 (5 bases each). V was pared by 0 bases and J by 4 bases, with 15 bases between. The CDR3 is 16 amino acids. Per germline, CDR1 SGHRS and CDR2 YFSETQ.

This clonotype was observed a handful of times. V usage is TRBV7-3 and J usage is TRBJ2-1; 7 bases match TRBD1. This CDR3 has 15 residues. Germline lookup yields CDR1 SGHTA and CDR2 FQGTGA. Trimming removed 5 bases from V and 8 bases from J; junction bases left unmatched: 12. CDR3 in amino acids: CASSPTGEVRDEQFF. The CDR3 DNA is TGTGCCAGCAGCCCAACAGGGGAAGTGAGGGATGAGCAGTTCTTC.

The chain joins TRBV3-1 to TRBJ2-7; D might be TRBD1 (6 bases). The ends were cut back, 0 bases at V and 2 bases at J, with 14 bases in the middle. Germline assignment: CDR1 LGHDT and CDR2 YNNKEL (reference sequence). The CDR3 spans 16 residues. As DNA, the CDR3 is TGTGCCAGCAGCCAAGAACAGGGCGCGTATACCTACGAGCAGTACTTC. Translating it yields CASSQEQGAYTYEQYF.

The sample holds many counts of this clonotype. This rearrangement joins TRBV7-2 to TRBJ2-7; D not resolved. Per the germline V gene, CDR1 is SGHTA and CDR2 is FQGNSA. CDR3 length equals 17 residues. Trimming pared 2 bases from V and 0 bases from J, leaving 17 bases between. The CDR3 DNA follows: TGTGCCAGCAGCTTATCGGCCAGGCCATATAGCTCCTACGAGCAGTACTTC. Its translation is CASSLSARPYSSYEQYF. Full variable domain (rest looked up from reference TRBV7-2 and TRBJ2-7): GAGVSQSPSNKVTEKGKDVELRCDPISGHTALYWYRQSLGQGLEFLIYFQGNSAPDKSGLPSDRFSAERTGGSVSTLTIQRTQQEDSAVYLCASSLSARPYSSYEQYFGPGTRLTVT.

The rearrangement links TRBV20-1 to TRBJ2-4; D may correspond to TRBD1 or TRBD2 (6 bases each). Germline values: CDR1 DFQATT, CDR2 SNEGSKA (reference sequence). The CDR3 consists of 14 residues. V was trimmed by 3 bases and J by 2 bases, leaving 11 bases between them. This chain's CDR3 is CSARGAGTKNIQYF. CDR3 DNA sequence: TGCAGTGCTAGGGGGGCGGGGACCAAAAACATTCAGTACTTC.